This is a list of T cell receptor beta chains from one sample in a study of blood T cell repertoires in COVID-19. Sequencing was performed with immunoSEQ multiplex PCR; in TCRdb, only in-frame clones are kept and a portion is missing. The data show about 150,000 clones, about 85% seen once. The specimen was peripheral blood. The source of these receptors is a woman in her sixties or seventies with COVID-19, enrolled during active disease. Both conserved end residues are trimmed from each CDR3. The order of the fields is CDR3 length, J gene, V gene, CDR3 protein.

>13|TRBJ1-5|TRBV2
ASSEKGFNNQPQH
>13|TRBJ1-5|TRBV2
ASSGQESRKKPQH
>13|TRBJ1-1|TRBV6-5
ATCRDRCRNTEAF
>13|TRBJ1-5|TRBV2
ASTLEGGYNQPQH
>12|TRBJ1-6|TRBV27
ASSRTGANSPLH
>12|TRBJ2-1|TRBV10-1
ASSPQSGYNEQF
>12|TRBJ1-2|TRBV5-1
ASSFSQGEFGYT
>11|TRBJ1-2|TRBV11-2
ASSVRGLRGYT
>14|TRBJ2-2|TRBV24-1
ATSDPGQQNTGELF
>13|TRBJ2-5|TRBV6-5
ASSPPGQLGETQY
>13|TRBJ1-1|TRBV21-1
ASSKVADRNTEAF
>13|TRBJ2-7|TRBV4-1
ASSPRGQGSYEQY
>11|TRBJ2-2|TRBV29-1
SVKGARTGELF
>14|TRBJ2-1|TRBV10-3
AIKPSGRRTYNEQF
>14|TRBJ1-1|TRBV6-5
ASSFRQGASNTEAF
>13|TRBJ2-7|TRBV12-5
ASGSPTSSVYEQY
>14|TRBJ2-3|TRBV4-1
ASSQDYRLSLDTQY
>13|TRBJ2-2|TRBV5-1
ASSLAESNTGELF
>12|TRBJ2-5|TRBV5-1
ASSLRQPQETQY
>13|TRBJ1-5|TRBV12-5
ASEPGQLSNQPQH
>11|TRBJ1-1|TRBV18
ASSATANTEAF
>13|TRBJ1-1|TRBV18
ASSPLDRMNTEAF
>15|TRBJ1-2|TRBV5-6
ASTPWRHLGPNYGYT
>12|TRBJ2-7|TRBV29-1
SVEIGGGSFEQY
>11|TRBJ2-2|TRBV2
ASINQGPGELF
>15|TRBJ1-1|TRBV3-1/TRBV3-2
ASSFRTGNAMNTEAF
>9|TRBJ1-2|TRBV29-1
SARQEYGYT
>12|TRBJ1-1|TRBV10-1
ASSESEGAPRAF
>15|TRBJ2-5|TRBV2
ASSGLTGGVKKETQY
>12|TRBJ2-3|TRBV5-1
ASSGTGATDTQY
>12|TRBJ2-7|TRBV5-1
ASSLAGARYEQY
>13|TRBJ1-4|TRBV14
ASSETRGIGEKLF
>11|TRBJ1-1|TRBV5-1
ASGGQLGTEAF
>13|TRBJ1-6|TRBV6-5
ASTLDSQGNSPLH
>10|TRBJ1-2|TRBV2
ASRTGGGGYT
>13|TRBJ1-1|TRBV7-9
ASSPLLGGETEAF
>13|TRBJ2-3|TRBV18
ASSSLAIGTDTQY
>16|TRBJ2-1|TRBV4-2
ASSQDEGWRGVNNEQF
>14|TRBJ2-3|TRBV7-2
ASSLSSGGAGDTQY
>13|TRBJ2-2|TRBV6-1
ASSDGQGWTGELF
>14|TRBJ1-1|TRBV3-1/TRBV3-2
ASSQDLRLMNTEAF
>13|TRBJ2-1|TRBV5-1
ASSRGQSSYNEQF
>12|TRBJ2-1|TRBV15
ATGPDTNYNEQF
>16|TRBJ2-1|TRBV5-4
ASSAGTSGGFSYNEQF
>10|TRBJ1-2|TRBV25-1
ATRDRLDGYT
>12|TRBJ1-6|TRBV5-1
ASRPTGNNSPLH
>12|TRBJ1-5|TRBV3-1/TRBV3-2
ASSQGVGGQPQH
>13|TRBJ2-1|TRBV7-3
ASSQTTSNKNEQF
>13|TRBJ1-2|TRBV2
ASRIMGGSNYGYT
>13|TRBJ1-6|TRBV5-1
ASSLDSSYNSPLH
>13|TRBJ2-3|TRBV6-2/TRBV6-3
ASIPSGNQFSGQY
>14|TRBJ1-2|TRBV25-1
ASSESRSGTNYGYT
>11|TRBJ2-7|TRBV3-1/TRBV3-2
ASSQGGGYEQY
>12|TRBJ2-3|TRBV15
ATSLEMSTDTQY
>12|TRBJ1-1|TRBV6-1
ASSEAVGGSEAF
>9|TRBJ2-2|TRBV6-5
ASVASGELF
>14|TRBJ1-2|TRBV3-1/TRBV3-2
ASSQINTGGGSGYT
>14|TRBJ2-1|TRBV18
ASSRSALAGGYEQF
>13|TRBJ1-1|TRBV10-3
AISEPNGGRTEAF